This T cell receptor (beta chain) was sequenced for a study of regulatory T cells in long-lasting Graves disease. This clonotype has a count of ten or more. Stated time point: persistent/refractory GD, antithyroid drugs over 5 years with positive TRAb. Isolated PBMC RNA provided the starting material for the TCR library. Germline V CDR1 and CDR2: MNHEY, SVGAGI. V shed 1 base and J shed 5 bases, with 17 bases lying between them. The CDR3 has 16 residues. According to the study, TCR beta libraries were built with iRepertoire HTBI primers and CDR3-region Arm-PCR. TCRdb re-derived calls from the multiplex PCR reads in MiXCR, one entry per CDR3 protein. The repertoire consists of under 450,000 distinct CDR3 sequences, with 23% occurring once and the leading ten covering roughly 28%.

This sequence was found in a female donor with Graves disease. The source material was peripheral blood mononuclear cells (PBMCs), sampled when the disease was refractory, from a patient treated with antithyroid drugs. The gene calls are TRBV6-5 and TRBJ1-1; D perhaps matches TRBD1 (5 bases). The CDR3 DNA reads as TGTGCCAGCAGTTACTGGATACCAGGGAGTGGGACTGAAGCTTTCTTT. This gives the protein CASSYWIPGSGTEAFF.